This T cell receptor (beta chain) was sequenced for a study of cytomegalovirus exposure and HLA in healthy donors. Study-wide context: Later, an analysis reported that the 130 or so validation repertoires had used the same platform as the approximately 720 first-cohort repertoires.

The V and J ends lost 9 bases and 1 base respectively, with 15 bases between them. CDR1 is SNHLY, CDR2 FYNNEI, per germline. The CDR3 runs 14 residues. In the case of this clone: Antigen: not known.

Study-wide results and limits: Cytomegalovirus-associated TCR beta chains were listed, numbering around 150.

TCRdb's copy holds only in-frame clones and misses some; the assay was immunoSEQ multiplex PCR. Counted here are around 190,000 clones, about nine tenths occurring once; the ten biggest clones make up less than 9.5%. The genes are TRBV2 and TRBJ1-1; D perhaps matches TRBD1 (5 bases). The material sequenced was PBMCs. This clonotype originated in a man aged 30-40 years in good health and CMV-seropositive. The CDR3 nucleotides read TGTGCCAGTCGTGGGGGACGGACGAACACTGAAGCTTTCTTT. Translation gives CASRGGRTNTEAFF.